The 3 T cell receptor beta chains below come from one sample, sequenced in a study of neurological immune-mediated disorders. TCRdb reprocessed the 5' RACE reads via MiXCR and lists one record per CDR3 protein. The table shows 40,000 to 55,000 distinct CDR3 sequences, with about 5.8% occurring only once. The sequenced material came from CD4+ T cells from blood. These receptors all stem from a woman under 30 with multiple sclerosis.

This clonotype was recorded at least ten times. The chain recombines TRBV4-3 with TRBJ1-4, with D unresolved. Germline V CDR1 and CDR2: LGHNA, YSLEER. Trimming removed 4 bases from V and 4 bases from J, with 16 bases in between. This CDR3 region has 16 residues. The CDR3 DNA is TGCGCCAGCAGCCTTAAGCCCCGGGCCTGTAATGAAAAACTGTTTTTT. As protein: CASSLKPRACNEKLFF.

This clonotype was detected many times. V usage is TRBV7-2 and J usage is TRBJ1-5; tentative D call: TRBD1 (5 bases). Germline V CDR1 and CDR2: SGHTA, FQGNSA. Deletions cut 2 bases from V and 3 bases from J, with 17 bases between. The CDR3 runs to 17 residues. This chain's CDR3 is CASSLRSAGTINQPQHF. The CDR3 bases are TGTGCCAGCAGCTTAAGATCGGCAGGGACGATCAATCAGCCCCAGCATTTT.

This clonotype was counted many times. V gene TRBV7-2 combines with J gene TRBJ1-5, with D possibly being TRBD1 (5 bases). Germline-derived CDR1 and CDR2 are SGHTA and FQGNSA. This CDR3 has 13 residues. With 3 bases removed from V and 2 bases from J, the gap between germline ends came to 5 bases. CDR3 nucleotides: TGTGCCAGCAGCTTCAGGGGCAATCAGCCCCAGCATTTT. Translation: CASSFRGNQPQHF.